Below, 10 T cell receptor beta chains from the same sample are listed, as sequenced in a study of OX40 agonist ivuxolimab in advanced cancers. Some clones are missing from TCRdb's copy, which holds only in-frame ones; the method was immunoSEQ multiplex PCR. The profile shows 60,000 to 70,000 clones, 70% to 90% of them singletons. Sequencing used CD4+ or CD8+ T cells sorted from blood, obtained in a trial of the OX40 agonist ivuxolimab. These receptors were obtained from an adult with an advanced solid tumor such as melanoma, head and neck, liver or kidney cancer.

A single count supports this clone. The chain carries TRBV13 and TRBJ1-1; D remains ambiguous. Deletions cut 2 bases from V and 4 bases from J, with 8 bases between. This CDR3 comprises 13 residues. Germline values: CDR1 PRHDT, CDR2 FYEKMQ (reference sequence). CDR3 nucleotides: TGTGCCAGCAGCTTATCCCACGGCACTGAAGCTTTCTTT. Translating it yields CASSLSHGTEAFF.

The CDR3 loop is CASSQRQRLSRYF. The CDR3 nucleotides are TGTGCCAGCAGCCAGAGACAGCGCTTAAGTCGGTATTTT. The chain has TRBV14 and TRBJ2-3; possibly TRBD1 for D (5 bases). The germline V and J ends were trimmed by 3 bases and 14 bases, with 18 bases remaining between them. CDR1 SGHDN and CDR2 FVKESK come from the germline V gene. This CDR3 contains 13 residues.

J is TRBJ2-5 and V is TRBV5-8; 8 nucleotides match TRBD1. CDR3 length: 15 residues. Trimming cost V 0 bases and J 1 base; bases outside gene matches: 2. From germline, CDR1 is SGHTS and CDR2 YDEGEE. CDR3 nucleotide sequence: TGTGCCAGCAGCTTGGCCGACAGGGGCCAAGAGACCCAGTACTTC. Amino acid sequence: CASSLADRGQETQYF.

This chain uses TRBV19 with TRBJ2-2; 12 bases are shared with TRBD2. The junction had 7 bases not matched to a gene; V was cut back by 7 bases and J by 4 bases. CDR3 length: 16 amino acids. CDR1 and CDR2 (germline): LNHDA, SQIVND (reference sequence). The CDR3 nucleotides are TGTGCCAGTACCACGACTAGCGGGAGCACCACCGGGGAGCTGTTTTTT. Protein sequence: CASTTTSGSTTGELFF.

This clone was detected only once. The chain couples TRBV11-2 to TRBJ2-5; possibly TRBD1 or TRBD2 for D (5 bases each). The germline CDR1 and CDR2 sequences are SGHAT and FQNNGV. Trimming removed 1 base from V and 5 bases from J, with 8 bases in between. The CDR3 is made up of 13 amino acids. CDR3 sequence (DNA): TGTGCCAGCAGCTTAGCAGGGACGGAGACCCAGTACTTC. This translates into CASSLAGTETQYF. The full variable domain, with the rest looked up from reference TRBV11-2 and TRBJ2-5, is EAGVAQSPRYKIIEKRQSVAFWCNPISGHATLYWYQQILGQGPKLLIQFQNNGVVDDSQLPKDRFSAERLKGVDSTLKIQPAKLEDSAVYLCASSLAGTETQYFGPGTRLLVL.

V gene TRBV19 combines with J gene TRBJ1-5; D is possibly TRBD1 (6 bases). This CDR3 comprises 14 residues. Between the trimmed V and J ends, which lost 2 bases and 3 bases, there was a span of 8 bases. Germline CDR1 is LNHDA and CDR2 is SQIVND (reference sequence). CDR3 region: CASSIQGTNQPQHF. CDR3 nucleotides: TGTGCCAGTAGTATACAGGGGACCAATCAGCCCCAGCATTTT. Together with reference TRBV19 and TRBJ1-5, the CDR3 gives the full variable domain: DGGITQSPKYLFRKEGQNVTLSCEQNLNHDAMYWYRQDPGQGLRLIYYSQIVNDFQKGDIAEGYSVSREKKESFPLTVTSAQKNPTAFYLCASSIQGTNQPQHFGDGTRLSIL.

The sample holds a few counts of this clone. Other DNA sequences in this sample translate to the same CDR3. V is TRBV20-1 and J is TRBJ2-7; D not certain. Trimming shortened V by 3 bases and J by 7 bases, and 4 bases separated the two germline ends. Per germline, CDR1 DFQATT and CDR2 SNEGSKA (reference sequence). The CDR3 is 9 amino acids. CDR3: CSAREEQYF. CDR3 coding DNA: TGCAGTGCTAGGGAAGAGCAGTACTTC.

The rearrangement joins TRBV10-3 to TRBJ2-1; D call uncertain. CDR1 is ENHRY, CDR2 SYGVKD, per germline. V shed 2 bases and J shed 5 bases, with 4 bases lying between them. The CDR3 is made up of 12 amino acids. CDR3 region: CAISEANNEQFF. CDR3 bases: TGTGCCATCAGTGAGGCCAACAATGAGCAGTTCTTC.

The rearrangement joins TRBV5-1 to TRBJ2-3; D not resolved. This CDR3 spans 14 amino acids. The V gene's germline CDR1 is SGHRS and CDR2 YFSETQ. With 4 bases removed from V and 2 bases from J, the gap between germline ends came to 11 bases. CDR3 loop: CASSPAVDTDTQYF. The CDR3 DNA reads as TGCGCCAGCAGCCCCGCCGTAGACACAGATACGCAGTATTTT.

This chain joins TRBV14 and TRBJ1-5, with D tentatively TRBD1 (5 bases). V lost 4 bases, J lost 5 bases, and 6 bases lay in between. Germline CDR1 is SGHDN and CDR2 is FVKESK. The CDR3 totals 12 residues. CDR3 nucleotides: TGTGCCAGCAGCCTCAGGGATCAGCCCCAGCATTTT. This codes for CASSLRDQPQHF.